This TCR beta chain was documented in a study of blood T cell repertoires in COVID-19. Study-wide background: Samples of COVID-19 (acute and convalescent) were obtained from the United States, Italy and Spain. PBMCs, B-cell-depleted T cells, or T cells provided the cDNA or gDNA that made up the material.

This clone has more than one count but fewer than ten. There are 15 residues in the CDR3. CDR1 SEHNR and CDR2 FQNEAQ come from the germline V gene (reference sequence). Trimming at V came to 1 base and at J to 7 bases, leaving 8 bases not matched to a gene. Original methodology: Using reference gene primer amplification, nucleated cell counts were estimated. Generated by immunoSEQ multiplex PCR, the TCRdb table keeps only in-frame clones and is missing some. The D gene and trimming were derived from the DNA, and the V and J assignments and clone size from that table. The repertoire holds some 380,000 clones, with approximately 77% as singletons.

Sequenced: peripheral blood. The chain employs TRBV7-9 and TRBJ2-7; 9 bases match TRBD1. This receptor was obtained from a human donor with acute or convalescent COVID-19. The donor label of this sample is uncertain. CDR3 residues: CASSLEEGQGREQYF. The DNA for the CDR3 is TGTGCCAGCAGCTTAGAAGAGGGACAGGGTCGGGAGCAGTACTTC.